The 12 T cell receptor beta chains listed next were all sequenced from one sample in a study of identical twins. TCRdb used MiXCR to reprocess the 5' RACE reads, holding one entry per CDR3 protein. The sample has about 660,000 distinct CDR3 sequences, 8% to 9% seen once. These data also formed part of another study, on yellow fever vaccine responses in identical twins.

Input material: PBMCs. These receptors came from a woman younger than 30 in good health.

This clonotype has more than one count but fewer than ten. The gene calls are TRBV11-2 and TRBJ1-5; unclear D gene. The CDR3 covers 13 residues. Germline values: CDR1 SGHAT, CDR2 FQNNGV. V was shortened by 3 bases and J by 7 bases, with 10 bases between the two germline ends. The CDR3 nucleotides are TGTGCCAGCAGCTTGCGGGTACAGCAGCCCCAGCATTTT. Translation gives CASSLRVQQPQHF.

This clonotype was detected only a few times. Here the CDR3 DNA reads TGTGCCAGCAGTGACGGGTATTCACCCCTCCACTTT. Translating it yields CASSDGYSPLHF. The chain joins TRBV6-1 to TRBJ1-6, with unresolved D. The CDR3 is 12 residues long. Germline V CDR1 and CDR2: MNHNS, SASEGT. Trimming pared 3 bases from V and 8 bases from J, leaving 5 bases between.

This rearrangement joins TRBV5-8 to TRBJ1-6; 9 nucleotides match TRBD1. Germline CDR1 is SGHTS and CDR2 is YDEGEE. This CDR3 is 14 amino acids long. V lost 3 bases and J lost 10; bases outside the gene matches: 5. The CDR3 region is CASSSGQGISPLHF. The DNA of the CDR3 is TGTGCCAGCAGCTCGGGACAGGGAATATCACCCCTCCACTTT.

This clonotype occurred a few times. The chain couples TRBV20-1 to TRBJ2-1; 10 positions match TRBD1. The CDR3 is made up of 15 amino acids. The trim removed 0 bases at V and 8 bases at J, leaving 7 bases unmatched. In germline, CDR1 is DFQATT, CDR2 SNEGSKA (reference sequence). The CDR3 loop reads CSARDPDRGVYEQFF. The CDR3 DNA follows: TGCAGTGCTAGAGACCCGGACAGGGGGGTGTATGAGCAGTTCTTC.

This clonotype was observed a handful of times. The rearrangement joins TRBV7-9 to TRBJ2-3; TRBD1 might be the D (6 bases). V was shortened by 0 bases and J by 5 bases, with 12 bases between the two germline ends. The germline V gene encodes CDR1 SEHNR and CDR2 FQNEAQ (reference sequence). This CDR3 region has 15 residues. The CDR3 coding sequence is TGTGCCAGCAGCTTAGCGGGGGCGCTGGGAGATACGCAGTATTTT. Its translation is CASSLAGALGDTQYF.

This clonotype has only a few counts. This CDR3 reads CSAPGGTSGFAPNEQFF. The CDR3 region has the DNA TGCAGCGCCCCCGGCGGGACTAGCGGGTTTGCCCCTAATGAGCAGTTCTTC. V gene TRBV29-1 combines with J gene TRBJ2-1; 12 nucleotides agree with TRBD2. Germline CDR1 is SQVTM and CDR2 is ANQGSEA. The CDR3 is made up of 17 amino acids. J gave up 7 bases and V 7 bases, and 17 bases lay outside the gene matches.

This sequence joins TRBV21-1 and TRBJ2-1; TRBD1, the D gene given by the table, was not confirmed from the DNA. TRBV21-1 is a pseudogene. The CDR3 spans 15 residues. CDR3 region: CASSVTGSKVNEQFF. For the CDR3, the DNA is TGTGCCAGCAGCGTTACAGGATCGAAGGTCAATGAGCAGTTCTTC.

CDR3 sequence: CASSQDKLAGAEQYF. CDR3 DNA sequence: TGCGCCAGCAGCCAAGACAAACTAGCGGGAGCCGAGCAGTACTTC. The chain combines TRBV4-3 with TRBJ2-7; 11 bases are shared with TRBD2. J lost 6 bases, V lost 0 bases, and 4 bases had no gene match. The V gene's germline CDR1 is LGHNA and CDR2 YSLEER. The CDR3 totals 15 residues.

The chain joins TRBV7-2 to TRBJ2-7; D unresolved. Germline V gene sequence: CDR1 SGHTA, CDR2 FQGNSA. The CDR3 is 13 residues long. V lost 4 bases to trimming and J lost 4 bases, with 11 bases between them. The CDR3 is CASSSVTPYEQYF. CDR3 nucleotides: TGTGCCAGCAGCTCCGTCACCCCTTACGAGCAGTACTTC.

This clonotype was picked up a small number of times. V usage is TRBV12-3 or TRBV12-4 and J usage is TRBJ1-4; D is uncertain. The CDR3 has 11 residues. Trimming took off 4 bases at V and 7 bases at J, with 4 bases between the two ends. Written as DNA, the CDR3 is TGTGCCAGCAGTTGGGGTGAAAAACTGTTTTTT. Its protein is CASSWGEKLFF.

The chain combines TRBV29-1 with TRBJ1-1; 9 positions match TRBD1. The germline CDR1 and CDR2 sequences are SQVTM and ANQGSEA. This CDR3 has 13 residues. The V segment lost 5 bases and the J segment 1 base; nucleotides outside the gene matches: 2. The CDR3 bases are TGCAGCGTTAAGACAGGGGGGAACACTGAAGCTTTCTTT. It encodes CSVKTGGNTEAFF. The full variable domain, rest sourced from reference TRBV29-1 and TRBJ1-1, is SAVISQKPSRDICQRGTSLTIQCQVDSQVTMMFWYRQQPGQSLTLIATANQGSEATYESGFVIDKFPISRPNLTFSTLTVSNMSPEDSSIYLCSVKTGGNTEAFFGQGTRLTVV.

The CDR3 DNA reads as TGTGCCAGCAGTCTTACCGGGACTAGTTTCTTAAATGAGCAGTTCTTC. Residues: CASSLTGTSFLNEQFF. The V and J genes are TRBV14 and TRBJ2-1; 8 bases agree with TRBD2. Trimming took 6 bases from V and 7 from J; bases not matched to a gene: 14. The length of the CDR3 is 16 residues. The germline V gene encodes CDR1 SGHDN and CDR2 FVKESK.